This entry concerns a single T cell receptor beta chain. Its specificity is unknown. The source of the sample is a study of T cell responses to AZD1222 COVID-19 vaccine. Findings of the study overall: Spike-wide coverage was observed for vaccine-associated CD4 TCRs, with dominant responses at 160-218 and 743-854. Donors were largely white British and mainly female; clonal diversity was possibly underestimated. Breadth and depth of Spike-specific TCRs rose after two AZD1222 doses.

CDR1 is LNHDA and CDR2 is SQIVND in the germline V gene (reference sequence). V lost 5 bases, J lost 0 bases, and 9 bases stayed unmatched. The CDR3 sequence is 17 residues long. Generated by immunoSEQ multiplex PCR, the TCRdb table keeps only in-frame clones and is missing some. Among 140,000 to 150,000 clones listed, about 90% were seen once. The origin of this receptor is an adult who received the MenACWY meningococcal vaccine as a control. The chain has TRBV19 and TRBJ2-1, with 8 bases that match TRBD1. The starting material was peripheral blood, obtained 28 days after the second dose of the MenACWY control vaccine. The CDR3 DNA reads as TGTGCCAGTAGTCCTAACCGGGACAGGAGCTCCTACAATGAGCAGTTCTTC. Its protein is CASSPNRDRSSYNEQFF.